What follows describes a single TCR beta chain. This sample was included in a study of T cell repertoires in aging, cancer and after chemotherapy. A mixed TRB-A/B primer pool amplified rearranged TRB by multiplex touch-down PCR. TCRdb called the multiplex PCR reads again in MiXCR, with one record for every CDR3 protein. In the table there are roughly 15,000 distinct CDR3 sequences, approximately 46% of which are singletons. The template was genomic DNA from peripheral blood, not RNA. V trimming: 3 bases; J trimming: 6 bases; junction bases outside the gene matches: 1. Germline V lookup: CDR1 MNHEY, CDR2 SMNVEV (reference sequence). There are 14 residues in the CDR3.

The sequenced sample consisted of blood. The chain links TRBV27 to TRBJ2-3, with 12 bases lining up with TRBD2. The TCR was taken from a human donor in good health. CDR3: CASSFTSGRDTQYF. In DNA form, the CDR3 reads TGTGCCAGCAGTTTTACTAGCGGGAGGGATACGCAGTATTTT.